The next 28 T cell receptor beta chains were all read from a single sample in a study of Ad26.COV2.S vaccination and SARS-CoV-2 variants. Repertoires were generated with immunoSEQ multiplex PCR, while TCRdb's copy carries only in-frame clones and drops some. The profile shows 500,000 or so clones, roughly 89% of them singletons. Treatment here: approximately 18 received Ad26.COV2.S at low or high dose, single or two shots; roughly five received placebo; per-sample allocation not given. Sampling was performed 63 days after the first vaccine or placebo injection. The source was peripheral blood, collected in a trial of Ad26.COV2.S vaccine versus placebo. These receptors came from a person between 18 and 60 years old who received the Ad26.COV2.S COVID-19 vaccine or a placebo.

The CDR3 DNA is TGTGCCAGCAGTGGCCTGTCAGGCACGAACACCGGGGAGCTGTTTTTT. Amino acid sequence: CASSGLSGTNTGELFF. The V call is TRBV2, the J call TRBJ2-2; D is uncertain. The length of the CDR3 is 16 residues. In germline, CDR1 is SNHLY, CDR2 FYNNEI. The V end was cut by 4 bases, the J end by 0 bases, with 12 bases between. Full variable domain (missing parts from reference TRBV2 and TRBJ2-2): EPEVTQTPSHQVTQMGQEVILRCVPISNHLYFYWYRQILGQKVEFLVSFYNNEISEKSEIFDDQFSVERPDGSNFTLKIRSTKLEDSAMYFCASSGLSGTNTGELFFGEGSRLTVL.

The V call is TRBV9, the J call TRBJ1-1, with D perhaps TRBD1 (5 bases). Trimming stripped 7 bases from V and 3 bases from J, with 13 bases between. The germline CDR1 and CDR2 sequences are SGDLS and YYNGEE. The length of the CDR3 is 13 residues. The CDR3 is CASSREIHTEAFF. The CDR3 DNA reads as TGTGCCAGCTCCAGGGAAATTCACACTGAAGCTTTCTTT.

The chain has TRBV2 and TRBJ1-4, with 7 positions matching TRBD1. The length of the CDR3 is 17 residues. J was trimmed by 7 bases and V by 3 bases; bases with no gene match: 14. Germline V CDR1 and CDR2: SNHLY, FYNNEI. The CDR3: CASSDTPDRAAGEKLFF. The CDR3 DNA sequence: TGTGCCAGCAGTGACACCCCTGACAGGGCCGCGGGTGAAAAACTGTTTTTT.

The CDR3 protein is CASGLEGRSPLHF. DNA for the CDR3: TGTGCTAGTGGTTTGGAGGGTCGGTCCCCCCTCCACTTT. This chain links TRBV12-5 with TRBJ1-6; D is unresolved. This CDR3 has 13 amino acids. The germline V gene encodes CDR1 LGHNT and CDR2 FRNRAP. Trimming pared 1 base from V and 13 bases from J, leaving 11 bases between.

Many counts were recorded for this clone. The chain recombines TRBV25-1 with TRBJ1-4, with D maybe TRBD1 (6 bases). This CDR3 has 17 residues. Germline V lookup: CDR1 MGHDK, CDR2 SYGVNS. Trimming removed 3 bases at V and 2 bases at J, with 16 bases between. CDR3 protein: CASSDRDIHLTNEKLFF. As DNA, the CDR3 is TGTGCCAGCAGTGATCGGGACATCCATTTGACTAATGAAAAACTGTTTTTT.

The V call is TRBV18, the J call TRBJ2-7, with D perhaps matching TRBD1 (5 bases). The germline gives CDR1 KGHSH, CDR2 LQKENI. This CDR3 spans 14 amino acids. Trimming stripped 1 base from V and 6 bases from J, with 13 bases between. The CDR3 spells CASSPLDRISEQYF. DNA for the CDR3: TGTGCCAGCTCACCACTAGACAGAATCTCCGAGCAGTACTTC.

This rearrangement joins TRBV27 to TRBJ2-3; 12 positions match TRBD2. The CDR3 spans 18 residues. Per the germline V gene, CDR1 is MNHEY and CDR2 is SMNVEV (reference sequence). Germline trimming cut 3 bases from V and 5 bases from J; bases unmatched to any gene: 12. In nucleotides, the CDR3 is TGTGCCAGCAGTTTGTCTAGCGGGGGGGTTAATCTCGGAGATACGCAGTATTTT. It translates to CASSLSSGGVNLGDTQYF.

This chain links TRBV6-2 or TRBV6-3 with TRBJ1-5; D possibly corresponds to TRBD1 (6 bases). Trimming left V 2 bases short and J 6 bases short, with 11 bases between. The CDR3 runs 14 residues. CDR1 is MNHEY, CDR2 SVGEGT, per germline. DNA for the CDR3: TGTGCCAGCAGTTACGGGGGCGTGGTTCAGCCCCAGCATTTT. Translation gives CASSYGGVVQPQHF.

The chain couples TRBV18 to TRBJ1-5; 8 nucleotides line up with TRBD1. Germline V gene sequence: CDR1 KGHSH, CDR2 LQKENI. Losses at the gene ends were 2 bases for V and 11 bases for J; bases not matched to a gene: 11. The CDR3 loop spans 15 amino acids. The CDR3 is CASSPNTGTGQAQHF. DNA of the CDR3: TGTGCCAGCTCACCAAATACAGGTACGGGACAGGCCCAGCATTTT. Combining the CDR3 with reference TRBV18 and TRBJ1-5 gives the whole variable domain NAGVMQNPRHLVRRRGQEARLRCSPMKGHSHVYWYRQLPEEGLKFMVYLQKENIIDESGMPKERFSAEFPKEGPSILRIQQVVRGDSAAYFCASSPNTGTGQAQHFGDGTRLSIL.

V and J are TRBV2 and TRBJ2-7, with D possibly TRBD1 on 5 matching bases. Germline V gives CDR1 SNHLY, CDR2 FYNNEI. The CDR3 contains 14 residues. The V end was cut by 4 bases, the J end by 5 bases, with 15 bases between. This CDR3 reads CASSGQGSWDEQYF. The CDR3, as DNA: TGTGCCAGCAGTGGGCAGGGTAGTTGGGACGAGCAGTACTTC. Full variable domain (remainder filled in from reference TRBV2 and TRBJ2-7): EPEVTQTPSHQVTQMGQEVILRCVPISNHLYFYWYRQILGQKVEFLVSFYNNEISEKSEIFDDQFSVERPDGSNFTLKIRSTKLEDSAMYFCASSGQGSWDEQYFGPGTRLTVT.

The chain links TRBV11-3 to TRBJ2-7; D possibly uses TRBD1 or TRBD2 (5 bases each). CDR3 length: 13 residues. The germline V gene encodes CDR1 SGHNT and CDR2 YENEEA. Trimming removed 5 bases from V and 4 bases from J, with 12 bases in between. CDR3: CASSRGTLYEQYV. DNA of the CDR3: TGTGCCAGCAGCCGAGGGACCCTATACGAGCAGTACGTC.

CDR3 in DNA: TGTGCCAGCAGCACCGGACTAGCGGGAGGGCCGAGGCAGTTCTTC. This sequence encodes CASSTGLAGGPRQFF. The chain links TRBV11-3 to TRBJ2-1; 15 nucleotides agree with TRBD2. The germline V gene encodes CDR1 SGHNT and CDR2 YENEEA. The CDR3 length is 15 residues. With V trimmed by 5 bases and J by 12 bases, 8 bases remained unmatched.

The chain couples TRBV5-6 to TRBJ2-1; weak D call: TRBD2 (5 bases). CDR1 is SGHDT and CDR2 is YYEEEE in the germline V gene. There are 15 residues in the CDR3. V was clipped by 2 bases and J by 4 bases, with 13 bases between them. This CDR3 reads CASSLEERLYNEQFF. CDR3 DNA: TGTGCCAGCAGCTTAGAGGAGCGGCTTTACAATGAGCAGTTCTTC. The full variable domain, in which reference TRBV5-6 and TRBJ2-1 provide the parts outside the CDR3, is DAGVTQSPTHLIKTRGQQVTLRCSPKSGHDTVSWYQQALGQGPQFIFQYYEEEERQRGNFPDRFSGHQFPNYSSELNVNALLLGDSALYLCASSLEERLYNEQFFGPGTRLTVL.

The V and J genes are TRBV19 and TRBJ1-5, with D uncertain. The germline V gene has CDR1 LNHDA and CDR2 SQIVND (reference sequence). The V end lost 5 bases, the J end lost 5 bases, and 13 bases lay between the germline ends. CDR3 length: 14 residues. The CDR3 bases are TGTGCCAGTAGTCCTCCGGACGGTTATCAGCCCCAGCATTTT. Protein sequence: CASSPPDGYQPQHF. The full variable domain, its missing parts supplied by reference TRBV19 and TRBJ1-5, is DGGITQSPKYLFRKEGQNVTLSCEQNLNHDAMYWYRQDPGQGLRLIYYSQIVNDFQKGDIAEGYSVSREKKESFPLTVTSAQKNPTAFYLCASSPPDGYQPQHFGDGTRLSIL.

The chain combines TRBV5-8 with TRBJ2-7, with unresolved D. The ends were cut back, 5 bases at V and 7 bases at J, with 13 bases in the middle. The CDR3 sequence is 12 residues long. The germline V gene encodes CDR1 SGHTS and CDR2 YDEGEE. In DNA, the CDR3 is TGTGCCAGCAGTGGCTCGCTTAGGGAGCAGTACGTC. Its translation: CASSGSLREQYV.

The chain is built from TRBV6-9 and TRBJ2-7; 11 nucleotides line up with TRBD1. After removal of 6 bases from V and 2 bases from J, the junction contained 3 bases not matched to a gene. Per the germline V gene, CDR1 is MNHGY and CDR2 is SVAAGI. The CDR3 contains 14 residues. For the CDR3, the DNA is TGTGCCAGCAGAAAGGGACAGGGGGCCTACGAGCAGTACTTC. As protein: CASRKGQGAYEQYF.

Details on this clone: One end of the junction varies from germline; a read error may be responsible. The CDR3 DNA reads as TGTGCCAGCAGCCCCCGGTCCTTC. Translation gives CASSPRSF. This chain joins TRBV7-9 and TRBJ1-2; D ambiguous. Germline V gives CDR1 SEHNR, CDR2 FQNEAQ (reference sequence). This CDR3 region has 8 residues.

The rearrangement joins TRBV7-9 to TRBJ1-1; TRBD1 aligns across 11 bases. Per germline, CDR1 SEHNR and CDR2 FQNEAQ (reference sequence). The CDR3 contains 18 residues. J was trimmed by 0 bases and V by 5 bases; bases with no gene match: 11. The CDR3 sequence is CASSLHGQGARMNTEAFF. CDR3 bases: TGTGCCAGCAGCCTCCATGGACAGGGGGCCCGGATGAACACTGAAGCTTTCTTT.

The J gene is TRBJ1-1, the V gene TRBV29-1, with a weak D call TRBD1 (5 bases). CDR3 length: 12 residues. CDR1 SQVTM and CDR2 ANQGSEA come from the germline V gene. Trimming pared 5 bases from V and 8 bases from J, leaving 15 bases between. CDR3 residues: CSVSPGLLEAFF. DNA of the CDR3: TGCAGCGTTTCTCCGGGACTGTTAGAAGCTTTCTTT. Using reference TRBV29-1 and TRBJ1-1 for the parts outside the CDR3, the full variable domain is SAVISQKPSRDICQRGTSLTIQCQVDSQVTMMFWYRQQPGQSLTLIATANQGSEATYESGFVIDKFPISRPNLTFSTLTVSNMSPEDSSIYLCSVSPGLLEAFFGQGTRLTVV.

This sequence joins TRBV27 and TRBJ2-5; D could derive from TRBD1 or TRBD2 (5 bases each). The germline V gene has CDR1 MNHEY and CDR2 SMNVEV (reference sequence). The V gene lost 1 base and the J gene lost 4 bases, with 7 bases spanning the gap. The CDR3 is 13 amino acids. CDR3 region: CASSLWGTETQYF. In nucleotides, the CDR3 is TGTGCCAGCAGTTTATGGGGGACAGAGACCCAGTACTTC.

The chain recombines TRBV29-1 with TRBJ2-7; the match to TRBD1 covers 12 bases. V trimming: 4 bases; J trimming: 5 bases; junction bases outside the gene matches: 12. This CDR3 has 16 residues. Germline V lookup: CDR1 SQVTM, CDR2 ANQGSEA. The CDR3 is CSVGDRGRSRSHEQYF. CDR3 nucleotides: TGCAGCGTTGGGGACAGGGGGCGAAGTCGGAGCCACGAGCAGTACTTC.

This chain uses TRBV19 with TRBJ1-1; possible D gene TRBD1, 5 bases. CDR1 is LNHDA, CDR2 SQIVND, per germline (reference sequence). There are 16 residues in the CDR3. Trimming left V 2 bases short and J 5 bases short, with 18 bases between. CDR3 in amino acids: CASSILRQGGRTEAFF. In DNA form, the CDR3 reads TGTGCCAGTAGTATATTGCGGCAGGGCGGTCGGACTGAAGCTTTCTTT.

V is TRBV11-2 and J is TRBJ2-7; D is unresolved. The V and J ends lost 1 base and 0 bases respectively, with 7 bases between them. Germline V lookup: CDR1 SGHAT, CDR2 FQNNGV. The length of the CDR3 is 14 residues. The CDR3 sequence is CASSLARSSYEQYV. The CDR3 bases are TGTGCCAGCAGCTTAGCCCGGAGCTCCTACGAGCAGTACGTC.

J is TRBJ2-7 and V is TRBV25-1; D gene uncertain. Germline V gene lookup returns CDR1 MGHDK and CDR2 SYGVNS. Trimming removed 4 bases from V and 2 bases from J, with 12 bases in between. The CDR3 has 14 residues. The CDR3 DNA follows: TGTGCCAGCAGTGGTACAGTGGGTCCCTACGAGCAGTACTTC. Translated, it gives CASSGTVGPYEQYF.

The V call is TRBV5-1, the J call TRBJ2-2; 8 bases match TRBD2. CDR1 SGHRS and CDR2 YFSETQ come from the germline V gene. CDR3 length: 17 residues. With V trimmed by 4 bases and J by 5 bases, 13 bases remained unmatched. CDR3 in amino acids: CASSPWGSGGETGELFF. CDR3 sequence (DNA): TGCGCCAGCAGCCCCTGGGGGAGCGGGGGTGAGACCGGGGAGCTGTTTTTT.

The rearrangement uses TRBV6-7 and TRBJ1-6; D unclear. TRBV6-7 is annotated as an ORF whose role is uncertain. The length of the CDR3 is 19 residues. Trimming shortened V by 0 bases and J by 3 bases, and 18 bases separated the two germline ends. The CDR3 DNA follows: TGTGCCAGCAGTTACTCGCCACAGCCAAGCATCGACTATAATTCACCCCTCCACTTT. Translated: CASSYSPQPSIDYNSPLHF.

DNA for the CDR3: TGTGCCAGCAGCCACCCTTTACTTCTGGGCTCAACTAATGAAAAACTGTTTTTT. Protein product: CASSHPLLLGSTNEKLFF. The chain is built from TRBV28 and TRBJ1-4; D is unclear. CDR1 MDHEN and CDR2 SYDVKM come from the germline V gene. This CDR3 is 18 amino acids long. Between the trimmed V and J ends, which lost 6 bases and 0 bases, there was a span of 20 bases. The variable domain in full, with the rest retrieved from reference TRBV28 and TRBJ1-4, is DVKVTQSSRYLVKRTGEKVFLECVQDMDHENMFWYRQDPGLGLRLIYFSYDVKMKEKGDIPEGYSVSREKKERFSLILESASTNQTSMYLCASSHPLLLGSTNEKLFFGSGTQLSVL.

This chain connects TRBV12-3 or TRBV12-4 to TRBJ1-4, with D unclear. V was trimmed by 3 bases and J by 4 bases, leaving 6 bases between them. This CDR3 contains 13 residues. Written as DNA, the CDR3 is TGTGCCAGCAGTTTTAGCGTTAATGAAAAACTGTTTTTT. This sequence encodes CASSFSVNEKLFF.